Listed below are T cell receptor beta chains from one sample, sequenced in a study of cytomegalovirus exposure and HLA in healthy donors. Libraries were prepared by immunoSEQ multiplex PCR; TCRdb keeps only in-frame clonotypes and omits some of them. The data contain roughly 150,000 clones, 70% to 90% of them singletons. Source material: PBMCs. These receptors came from a woman aged 18-29 years in good health and CMV-seronegative. CDR3s include the opening cysteine and the closing phenylalanine or tryptophan. The order of the fields is J gene, V gene, CDR3 protein.

J gene: TRBJ2-7
V gene: TRBV5-4
CDR3 protein: CASSGRDRGSYEQYF

J gene: TRBJ2-7
V gene: TRBV19
CDR3 protein: CASSEGQESSYEQYF

J gene: TRBJ2-7
V gene: TRBV9
CDR3 protein: CASSVEARPLYEQYF

J gene: TRBJ2-7
V gene: TRBV4-1
CDR3 protein: CASSQDPGGSYEQYF

J gene: TRBJ2-7
V gene: TRBV4-1
CDR3 protein: CASSLTGQGVFEQYF

J gene: TRBJ2-5
V gene: TRBV7-2
CDR3 protein: CASRRQTYQETQYF

J gene: TRBJ1-1
V gene: TRBV4-1
CDR3 protein: CASSPRQGERQEEAFF

J gene: TRBJ2-5
V gene: TRBV15
CDR3 protein: CATGQGRETQYF

J gene: TRBJ1-2
V gene: TRBV6-5
CDR3 protein: CASSYGRTGGDGYTF

J gene: TRBJ2-1
V gene: TRBV30
CDR3 protein: CAWSVAYEQFF

J gene: TRBJ2-3
V gene: TRBV5-4
CDR3 protein: CASSLDWDRIGYF

J gene: TRBJ1-2
V gene: TRBV5-1
CDR3 protein: CASSLQTRMGYTF

J gene: TRBJ1-4
V gene: TRBV10-1
CDR3 protein: CASSESGDEKLFF

J gene: TRBJ2-5
V gene: TRBV28
CDR3 protein: CASSLFASGRAPDF

J gene: TRBJ2-5
V gene: TRBV19
CDR3 protein: CASSKGQLTETQYF

J gene: TRBJ1-5
V gene: TRBV28
CDR3 protein: CASSLFQDQPQHF

J gene: TRBJ2-1
V gene: TRBV4-3
CDR3 protein: CASSRAVQGGTYNEQFF

J gene: TRBJ1-5
V gene: TRBV19
CDR3 protein: CASTRNLGQNQPQHF

J gene: TRBJ2-7
V gene: TRBV18
CDR3 protein: CASSPPASYEQYF

J gene: TRBJ1-6
V gene: TRBV6-5
CDR3 protein: CASSFDRGQDSPLHF

J gene: TRBJ2-2
V gene: TRBV4-2
CDR3 protein: CASSQDHRTSGNTGELFF

J gene: TRBJ1-4
V gene: TRBV4-2
CDR3 protein: CASSQTATNEKLFF

J gene: TRBJ1-2
V gene: TRBV6-5
CDR3 protein: CASTPGTGLFGYTF

J gene: TRBJ2-5
V gene: TRBV7-6
CDR3 protein: CASSSLGALYQETQYF

J gene: TRBJ1-6
V gene: TRBV6-4
CDR3 protein: CASSATGQGGNSPLHF

J gene: TRBJ2-5
V gene: TRBV5-1
CDR3 protein: CASSLDVGRRGETQYF

J gene: TRBJ2-5
V gene: TRBV5-4
CDR3 protein: CASSPGGTSGGVQETQYF

J gene: TRBJ2-7
V gene: TRBV5-4
CDR3 protein: CASSASRTGGAGEQYF

J gene: TRBJ2-7
V gene: TRBV27
CDR3 protein: CASGKGRGSGSYEQYF

J gene: TRBJ2-1
V gene: TRBV7-2
CDR3 protein: CASSFTSGPGTGSGYEQFF

J gene: TRBJ2-4
V gene: TRBV18
CDR3 protein: CASSPGAGYIQYF